This passage covers 11 T cell receptor beta chains from one sample sequenced in a study of sequential checkpoint blockade in melanoma. Treatment indicated: randomized to nivolumab then ipilimumab (arm A) or the reverse (arm B). Profiling relied on immunoSEQ multiplex PCR, and the TCRdb table lists in-frame clones only, not all of them. The sample consists of fewer than 40,000 clones, about 88% of them appearing once. The specimen comprised CD8+ T cells sorted from blood (inferred from file names), sampled from a patient given nivolumab and ipilimumab in sequence. The receptors originated from a human donor with melanoma.

The V call is TRBV10-3, the J call TRBJ1-4; D is possibly TRBD1 (5 bases). V was clipped by 0 bases and J by 3 bases, with 14 bases between them. This CDR3 has 17 residues. Germline V gives CDR1 ENHRY, CDR2 SYGVKD. CDR3 amino acids: CAISESRQLLANEKLFF. The DNA for the CDR3 is TGTGCCATCAGTGAGTCGCGACAGCTCCTGGCTAATGAAAAACTGTTTTTT.

The chain employs TRBV12-2 and TRBJ1-2. TRBV12-2 is a pseudogene segment. The CDR3 spans 11 residues. The DNA of the CDR3 is TGTGCACGGTCCTCTAACTATGGCTACACCTTC. Its translation: CARSSNYGYTF.

The genes are TRBV11-2 and TRBJ2-7; 7 bases line up with TRBD2. The CDR3 totals 15 residues. With V trimmed by 3 bases and J by 1 base, 6 bases remained unmatched. Germline CDR1 is SGHAT and CDR2 is FQNNGV. The CDR3 sequence is CASSFGLAVSYEQYF. DNA of the CDR3: TGTGCCAGCAGCTTTGGGCTAGCGGTGTCCTACGAGCAGTACTTC.

The rearrangement links TRBV19 to TRBJ1-6; D is unclear. The ends were cut back, 3 bases at V and 10 bases at J, with 10 bases in the middle. The germline gives CDR1 LNHDA, CDR2 SQIVND (reference sequence). The CDR3 is made up of 13 amino acids. CDR3 region: CASSIAGSSPLHF. The CDR3 nucleotides read TGTGCCAGTAGTATCGCTGGGAGCTCACCCCTCCACTTT.

The rearrangement uses TRBV18 and TRBJ1-2; no firm D call. There are 15 residues in the CDR3. With 0 bases removed from V and 7 bases from J, the gap between germline ends came to 15 bases. Germline CDR1 KGHSH, CDR2 LQKENI. In DNA, the CDR3 is TGTGCCAGCTCACCACCGGTTAACGTCGCGGGTGGCTACACCTTC. It is translated as CASSPPVNVAGGYTF.

For the CDR3, the DNA is TGTGCCAGCAGCCTTGGGGCCAACGTCCTGACTTTC. This sequence encodes CASSLGANVLTF. The V gene is TRBV9, the J gene TRBJ2-6; no reliable D call. Trimming removed 4 bases from V and 3 bases from J, with 2 bases in between. This CDR3 comprises 12 residues. Germline values: CDR1 SGDLS, CDR2 YYNGEE.

This chain connects TRBV30 to TRBJ1-2; tentatively, D is TRBD1 (5 bases). Trimming removed 3 bases at V and 4 bases at J, with 18 bases between. The CDR3 contains 15 residues. Per germline, CDR1 GTSNPN and CDR2 SVGIG (reference sequence). The CDR3 nucleotides read TGTGCCTGGAGCCCTATGACAGTCTCTTTCTATGGCTACACCTTC. It yields the protein CAWSPMTVSFYGYTF.

This clone appeared a single time. This chain joins TRBV9 and TRBJ2-3, with 8 bases fitting TRBD2. The CDR3 is 17 residues long. Germline V gives CDR1 SGDLS, CDR2 YYNGEE. Trimming at V came to 0 bases and at J to 2 bases, leaving 8 bases not matched to a gene. The CDR3 loop is CASSVVPAGATTDTQYF. DNA for the CDR3: TGTGCCAGCAGCGTAGTCCCAGCGGGAGCTACCACAGATACGCAGTATTTT.

The chain has TRBV7-6 and TRBJ2-2; maybe TRBD2 (5 bases). Germline loops: CDR1 SGHVS, CDR2 FNYEAQ. Trimming shortened V by 5 bases and J by 3 bases, and 10 bases separated the two germline ends. There are 14 residues in the CDR3. CDR3 DNA sequence: TGTGCCAGCAGCACGGACTCGGACACCGGGGAGCTGTTTTTT. Translation gives CASSTDSDTGELFF. The full variable domain, its missing parts supplied by reference TRBV7-6 and TRBJ2-2, is GAGVSQSPRYKVTKRGQDVALRCDPISGHVSLYWYRQALGQGPEFLTYFNYEAQQDKSGLPNDRFSAERPEGSISTLTIQRTEQRDSAMYRCASSTDSDTGELFFGEGSRLTVL.

The chain carries TRBV27 and TRBJ2-1; TRBD2 matches 12 bases. The J segment lost 0 bases and the V segment lost 3 bases, leaving 6 bases of the junction unmatched. CDR3 size: 18 residues. Germline V CDR1 and CDR2: MNHEY, SMNVEV (reference sequence). The CDR3 loop reads CASSFRTSGTSSYNEQFF. CDR3 nucleotides: TGTGCCAGCAGTTTTAGGACTAGCGGGACTAGCTCCTACAATGAGCAGTTCTTC.

The rearrangement links TRBV7-9 to TRBJ1-2; unclear D gene. The V and J ends lost 4 bases and 4 bases respectively, with 16 bases between them. CDR3 size: 15 residues. In germline, CDR1 is SEHNR, CDR2 FQNEAQ (reference sequence). For the CDR3, the DNA is TGTGCCAGCAGCTCATCCCCCACAGCCCTCTATGGCTACACCTTC. Amino acid sequence: CASSSSPTALYGYTF.